This T cell receptor (beta chain) was obtained from a study of T-cell memory formation after mild COVID-19. Trimming shortened V by 3 bases and J by 2 bases, and 13 bases separated the two germline ends. The CDR3 has 15 residues. CDR1 is SGHRS and CDR2 is YFSETQ in the germline V gene. TCRdb fed the 5' RACE reads into MiXCR, producing one record per CDR3 protein. Among roughly 170,000 distinct CDR3 sequences listed, under 20% were seen once. The clonotype was recovered from a man younger than 30 who had mild COVID-19 (a few samples of this study predate the infection). Cell type and time point are not known. This sequence joins TRBV5-1 and TRBJ2-3, with a weak D call TRBD1 (6 bases). Input material: PBMCs or a T cell subset sorted from them (not recorded which). The CDR3 region is CASSSEDRYTDTQYF. The DNA for the CDR3 is TGCGCCAGCAGCTCAGAAGACAGGTACACAGATACGCAGTATTTT.